One and the same sample provided the 3 T cell receptor beta chains below, sequenced in a study of graft-versus-host responses after intestinal transplantation. Sequencing was performed with immunoSEQ multiplex PCR; in TCRdb, only in-frame clones are kept and a portion is missing. Altogether fewer than 85,000 clones are present, approximately 87% being singletons, with the ten largest covering 0.39%. Their cognate antigens are unknown. The sequences come from unstimulated CD4+ T cells sorted from spleen or lymph node cells, collected before transplant. The source is a human donor who was the organ donor for an intestinal transplant.

The CDR3 here is CASSSQTPSGANVLTF. In nucleotides, the CDR3 is TGTGCCAGCAGCTCACAGACACCATCTGGGGCCAACGTCCTGACTTTC. This chain uses TRBV7-9 with TRBJ2-6; no clear D gene. The CDR3 sequence is 16 residues long. Germline V CDR1 and CDR2: SEHNR, FQNEAQ (reference sequence). The V end lost 4 bases, the J end lost 1 base, and 11 bases lay between the germline ends.

The genes are TRBV18 and TRBJ2-4; 11 nucleotides align to TRBD2. The V gene's germline CDR1 is KGHSH and CDR2 LQKENI. The CDR3 extends over 17 amino acids. Trimming took 4 bases from V and 7 from J; bases not matched to a gene: 12. This chain's CDR3 is CASSRSGGAGGENIQYF. The CDR3 DNA reads TGTGCCAGCTCACGTAGCGGGGGGGCCGGCGGAGAGAACATTCAGTACTTC.

This clone was seen just once. The chain links TRBV30 to TRBJ1-3; no firm D call. Trimming stripped 4 bases from V and 2 bases from J, with 12 bases between. This CDR3 has 14 residues. Germline values: CDR1 GTSNPN, CDR2 SVGIG (reference sequence). CDR3 sequence: CAWNIGVTGNTIYF. CDR3 in DNA: TGTGCCTGGAACATCGGAGTGACTGGAAACACCATATATTTT. Filled out from reference TRBV30 and TRBJ1-3, the complete variable domain reads SQTIHQWPATLVQPVGSPLSLECTVEGTSNPNLYWYRQAAGRGLQLLFYSVGIGQISSEVPQNLSASRPQDRQFILSSKKLLLSDSGFYLCAWNIGVTGNTIYFGEGSWLTVV.